This TCR beta chain was recovered during a study of graft-versus-host responses after intestinal transplantation. Study-level information: Recipients across the board were started on anti-thymocyte globulin induction, then kept on tacrolimus and steroids for roughly 3 years.

Concerning this clone: What it recognizes is unknown.

Clones were read by immunoSEQ multiplex PCR, and TCRdb kept only the in-frame ones, dropping some. Of 70,000 to 75,000 clones in the sample, about 90% are singletons; the top ten hold roughly 2.6%. Per the germline V gene, CDR1 is SQVTM and CDR2 is ANQGSEA. The CDR3 extends over 13 amino acids. V lost 4 bases, J lost 1 base, and 8 bases lay in between. The J gene is TRBJ2-1, the V gene TRBV29-1; D may be TRBD2 (5 bases). The material was unstimulated CD8+ T cells sorted from spleen or lymph node cells, obtained before intestinal transplant. The sequence was obtained from a human donor who received an intestinal transplant. The CDR3 bases are TGCAGCGTTGTCGAGGGATCCTACAATGAGCAGTTCTTC. It yields the protein CSVVEGSYNEQFF.